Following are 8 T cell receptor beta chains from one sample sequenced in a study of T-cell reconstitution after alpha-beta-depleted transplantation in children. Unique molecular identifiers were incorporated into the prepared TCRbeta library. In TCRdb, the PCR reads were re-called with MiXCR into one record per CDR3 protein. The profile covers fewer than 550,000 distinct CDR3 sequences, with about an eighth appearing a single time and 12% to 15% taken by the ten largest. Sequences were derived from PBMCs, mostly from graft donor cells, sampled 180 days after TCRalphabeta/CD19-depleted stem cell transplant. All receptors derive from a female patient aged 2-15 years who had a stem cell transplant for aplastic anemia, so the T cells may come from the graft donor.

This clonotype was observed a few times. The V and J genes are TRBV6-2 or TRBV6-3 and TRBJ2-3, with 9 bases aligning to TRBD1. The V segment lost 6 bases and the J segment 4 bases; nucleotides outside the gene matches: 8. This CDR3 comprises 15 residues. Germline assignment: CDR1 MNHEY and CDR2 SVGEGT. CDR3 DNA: TGTGCCAGCAGATCCGGGACAGGGCCTGCAGATACGCAGTATTTT. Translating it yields CASRSGTGPADTQYF.

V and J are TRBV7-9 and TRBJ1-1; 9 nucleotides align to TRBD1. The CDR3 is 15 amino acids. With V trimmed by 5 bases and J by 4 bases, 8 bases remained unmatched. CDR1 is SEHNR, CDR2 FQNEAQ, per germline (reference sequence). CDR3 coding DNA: TGTGCCAGCAGCCCTAAACAGGGGGCCGGCACTGAAGCTTTCTTT. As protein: CASSPKQGAGTEAFF.

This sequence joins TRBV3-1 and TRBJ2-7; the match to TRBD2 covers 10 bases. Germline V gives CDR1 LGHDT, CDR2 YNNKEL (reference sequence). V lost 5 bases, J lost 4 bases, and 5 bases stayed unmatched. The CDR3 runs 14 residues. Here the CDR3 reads CASSITSGTYEQYF. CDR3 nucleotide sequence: TGTGCCAGCAGCATTACTAGCGGGACGTACGAGCAGTACTTC.

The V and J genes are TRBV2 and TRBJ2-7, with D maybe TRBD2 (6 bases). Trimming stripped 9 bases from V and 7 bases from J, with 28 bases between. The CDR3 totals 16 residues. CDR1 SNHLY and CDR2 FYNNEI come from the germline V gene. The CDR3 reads CARVRVPLTRGWEQYV. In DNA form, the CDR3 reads TGTGCCAGGGTGAGAGTCCCCCTGACTAGGGGCTGGGAGCAGTACGTC.

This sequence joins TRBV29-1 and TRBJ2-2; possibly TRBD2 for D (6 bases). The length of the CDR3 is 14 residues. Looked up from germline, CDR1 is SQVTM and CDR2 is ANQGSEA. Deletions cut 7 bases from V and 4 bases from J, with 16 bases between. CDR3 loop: CSAQELAPTGELFF. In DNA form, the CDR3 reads TGCAGCGCCCAGGAACTAGCTCCCACCGGGGAGCTGTTTTTT.

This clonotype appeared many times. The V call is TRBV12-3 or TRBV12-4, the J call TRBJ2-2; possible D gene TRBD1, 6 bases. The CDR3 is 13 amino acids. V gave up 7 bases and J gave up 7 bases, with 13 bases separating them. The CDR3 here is CASNDGGGGELFF. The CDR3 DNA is TGTGCCAGCAATGATGGGGGCGGCGGGGAGCTGTTTTTT.

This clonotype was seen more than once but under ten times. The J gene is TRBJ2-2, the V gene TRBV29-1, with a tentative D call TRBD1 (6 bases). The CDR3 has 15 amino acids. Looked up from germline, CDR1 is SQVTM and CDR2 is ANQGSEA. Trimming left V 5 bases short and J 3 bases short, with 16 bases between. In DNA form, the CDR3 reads TGCAGCGTTTCCTCCCCTGGACAGTACACCGGGGAGCTGTTTTTT. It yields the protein CSVSSPGQYTGELFF.

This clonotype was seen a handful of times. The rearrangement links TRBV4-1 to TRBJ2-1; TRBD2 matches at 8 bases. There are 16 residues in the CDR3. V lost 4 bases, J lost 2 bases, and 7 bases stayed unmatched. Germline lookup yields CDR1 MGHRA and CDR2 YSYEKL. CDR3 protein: CASSRERETPYNEQFF. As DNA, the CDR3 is TGCGCCAGCAGCCGAGAGCGGGAGACCCCCTACAATGAGCAGTTCTTC.